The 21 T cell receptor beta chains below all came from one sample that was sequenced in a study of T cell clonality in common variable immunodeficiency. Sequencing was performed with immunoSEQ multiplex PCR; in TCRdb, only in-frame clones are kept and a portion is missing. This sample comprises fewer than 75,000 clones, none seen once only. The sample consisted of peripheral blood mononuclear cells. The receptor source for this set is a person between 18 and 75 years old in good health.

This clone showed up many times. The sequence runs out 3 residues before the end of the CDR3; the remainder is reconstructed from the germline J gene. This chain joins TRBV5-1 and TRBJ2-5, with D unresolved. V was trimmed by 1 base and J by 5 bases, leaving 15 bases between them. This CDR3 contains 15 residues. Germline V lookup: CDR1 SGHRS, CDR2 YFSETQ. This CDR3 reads CASSLTAAPGETQYF. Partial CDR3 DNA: TGCGCCAGCAGCTTGACGGCGGCCCCCGGGGAGACC.

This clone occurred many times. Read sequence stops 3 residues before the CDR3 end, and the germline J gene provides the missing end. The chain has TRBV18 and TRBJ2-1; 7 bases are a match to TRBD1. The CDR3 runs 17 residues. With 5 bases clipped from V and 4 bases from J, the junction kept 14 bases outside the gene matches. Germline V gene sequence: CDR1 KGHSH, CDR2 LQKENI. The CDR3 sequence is CASSTELQGRRYNEQFF. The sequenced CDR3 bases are TGTGCCAGCTCAACGGAGTTACAGGGGCGGCGATACAATGAG. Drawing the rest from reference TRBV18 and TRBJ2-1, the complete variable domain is NAGVMQNPRHLVRRRGQEARLRCSPMKGHSHVYWYRQLPEEGLKFMVYLQKENIIDESGMPKERFSAEFPKEGPSILRIQQVVRGDSAAYFCASSTELQGRRYNEQFFGPGTRLTVL.

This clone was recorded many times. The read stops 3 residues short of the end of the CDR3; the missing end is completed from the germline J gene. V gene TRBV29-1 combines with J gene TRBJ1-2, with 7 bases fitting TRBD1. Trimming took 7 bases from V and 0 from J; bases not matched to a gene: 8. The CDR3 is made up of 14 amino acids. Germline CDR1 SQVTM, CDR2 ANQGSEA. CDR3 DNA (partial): TGCAGCGCCGTCGGGACAGACGCTAACTATGGC. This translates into CSAVGTDANYG. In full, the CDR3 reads CSAVGTDANYGYTF.

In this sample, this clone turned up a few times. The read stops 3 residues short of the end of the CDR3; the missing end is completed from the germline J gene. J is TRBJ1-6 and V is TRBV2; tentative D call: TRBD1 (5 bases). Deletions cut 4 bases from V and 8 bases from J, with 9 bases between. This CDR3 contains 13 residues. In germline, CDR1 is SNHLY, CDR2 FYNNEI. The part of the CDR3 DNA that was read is TGTGCCAGCAGTGTTGAGGGGTATTCACCC. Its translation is CASSVEGYSP. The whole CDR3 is CASSVEGYSPLHF.

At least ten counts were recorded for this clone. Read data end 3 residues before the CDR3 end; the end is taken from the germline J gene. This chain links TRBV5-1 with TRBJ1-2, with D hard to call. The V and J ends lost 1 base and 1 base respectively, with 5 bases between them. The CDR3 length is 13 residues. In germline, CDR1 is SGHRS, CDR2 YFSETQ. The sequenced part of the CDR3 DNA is TGCGCCAGCAGCTTGCACAGTAACTATGGC. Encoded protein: CASSLHSNYG. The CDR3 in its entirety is CASSLHSNYGYTF. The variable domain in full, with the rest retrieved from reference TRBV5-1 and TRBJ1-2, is KAGVTQTPRYLIKTRGQQVTLSCSPISGHRSVSWYQQTPGQGLQFLFEYFSETQRNKGNFPGRFSGRQFSNSRSEMNVSTLELGDSALYLCASSLHSNYGYTFGSGTRLTVV.

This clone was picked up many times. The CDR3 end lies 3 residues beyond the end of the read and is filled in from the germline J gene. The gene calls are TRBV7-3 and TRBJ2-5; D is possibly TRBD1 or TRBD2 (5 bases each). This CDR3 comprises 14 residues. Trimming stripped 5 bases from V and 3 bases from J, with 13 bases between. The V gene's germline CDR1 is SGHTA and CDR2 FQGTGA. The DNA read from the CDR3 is TGTGCCAGCAGCCCAAACCAGGGAGAAGAGACC. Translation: CASSPNQGEET. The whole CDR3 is CASSPNQGEETQYF.

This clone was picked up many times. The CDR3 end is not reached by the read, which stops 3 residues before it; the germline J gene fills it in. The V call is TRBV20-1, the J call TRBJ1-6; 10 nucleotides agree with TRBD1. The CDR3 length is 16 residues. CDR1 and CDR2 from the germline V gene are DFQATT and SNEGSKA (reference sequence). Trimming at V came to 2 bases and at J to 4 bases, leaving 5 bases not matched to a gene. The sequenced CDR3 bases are TGCAGTGCTAGAATCTTGGGACAGGGGTATAATTCACCC. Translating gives CSARILGQGYNSP. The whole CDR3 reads CSARILGQGYNSPLHF.

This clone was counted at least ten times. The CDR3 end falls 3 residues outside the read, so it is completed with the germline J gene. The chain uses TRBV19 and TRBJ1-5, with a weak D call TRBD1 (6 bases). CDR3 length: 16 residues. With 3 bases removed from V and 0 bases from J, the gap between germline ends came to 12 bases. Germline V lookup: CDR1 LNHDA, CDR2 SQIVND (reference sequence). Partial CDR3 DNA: TGTGCCAGTAGTATCCTACAGGGCTTTAGCAATCAGCCC. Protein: CASSILQGFSNQP. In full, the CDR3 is CASSILQGFSNQPQHF.

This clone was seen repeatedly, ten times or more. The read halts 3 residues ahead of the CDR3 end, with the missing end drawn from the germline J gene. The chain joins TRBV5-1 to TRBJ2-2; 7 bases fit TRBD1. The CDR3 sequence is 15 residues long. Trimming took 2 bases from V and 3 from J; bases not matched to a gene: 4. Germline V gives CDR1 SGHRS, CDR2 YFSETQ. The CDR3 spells CASSLQGYDTGELFF. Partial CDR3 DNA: TGCGCCAGCAGCTTACAGGGGTACGACACCGGGGAG.

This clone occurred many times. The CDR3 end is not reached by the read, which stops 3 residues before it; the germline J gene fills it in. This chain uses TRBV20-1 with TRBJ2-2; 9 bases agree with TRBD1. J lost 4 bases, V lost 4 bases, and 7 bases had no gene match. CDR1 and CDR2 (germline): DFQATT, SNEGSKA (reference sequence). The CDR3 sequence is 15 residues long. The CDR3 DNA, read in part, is TGCAGTGCTAACACCTGGGACAGGGTCACCGGGGAG. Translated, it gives CSANTWDRVTGE. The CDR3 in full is CSANTWDRVTGELFF.

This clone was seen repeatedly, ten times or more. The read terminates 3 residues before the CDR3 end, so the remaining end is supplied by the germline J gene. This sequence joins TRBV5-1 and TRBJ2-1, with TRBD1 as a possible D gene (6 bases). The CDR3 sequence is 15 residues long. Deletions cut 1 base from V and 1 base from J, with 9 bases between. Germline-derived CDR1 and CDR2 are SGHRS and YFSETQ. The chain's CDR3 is CASSLLQGSYNEQFF. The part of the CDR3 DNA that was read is TGCGCCAGCAGCTTGCTACAGGGATCCTACAATGAG.

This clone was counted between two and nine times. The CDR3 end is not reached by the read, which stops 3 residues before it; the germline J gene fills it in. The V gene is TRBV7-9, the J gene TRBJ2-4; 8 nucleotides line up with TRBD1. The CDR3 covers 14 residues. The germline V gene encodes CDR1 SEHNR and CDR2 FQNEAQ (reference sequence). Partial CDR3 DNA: TGTGCCAGCAGCTCTGCGACAGGGGCCTATGGT. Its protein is CASSSATGAYG. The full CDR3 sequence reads CASSSATGAYGQYF.

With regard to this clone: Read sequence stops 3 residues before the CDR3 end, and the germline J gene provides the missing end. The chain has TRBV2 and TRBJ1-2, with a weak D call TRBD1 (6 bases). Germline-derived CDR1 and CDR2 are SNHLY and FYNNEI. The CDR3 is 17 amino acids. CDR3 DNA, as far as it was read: TGTGCCAGCAGTGGTATCCCCTGGACTAGGACAGCAGATACC. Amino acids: CASSGIPWTRTADT. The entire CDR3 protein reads CASSGIPWTRTADTYTF.

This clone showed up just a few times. CDR3 region: CASSTTGLEQYF. Partial CDR3 DNA: TGTGCCAGCAGCACGACAGGGCTCGAG. V gene TRBV7-9 combines with J gene TRBJ2-7; 7 positions agree with TRBD1. The read ends 3 residues shy of where the CDR3 ends; the end is completed using the germline J gene. The CDR3 totals 12 residues. Trimming removed 5 bases from V and 6 bases from J; junction bases left unmatched: 4. Germline CDR1 SEHNR, CDR2 FQNEAQ (reference sequence).

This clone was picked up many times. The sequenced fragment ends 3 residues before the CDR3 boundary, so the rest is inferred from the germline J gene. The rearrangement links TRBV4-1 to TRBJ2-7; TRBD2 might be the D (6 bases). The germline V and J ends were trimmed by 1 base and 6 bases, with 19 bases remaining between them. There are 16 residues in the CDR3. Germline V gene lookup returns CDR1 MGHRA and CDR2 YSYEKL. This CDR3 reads CASSQGGMRGGSEQYF. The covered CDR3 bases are TGCGCCAGCAGCCAAGGTGGTATGAGGGGAGGAAGCGAG.

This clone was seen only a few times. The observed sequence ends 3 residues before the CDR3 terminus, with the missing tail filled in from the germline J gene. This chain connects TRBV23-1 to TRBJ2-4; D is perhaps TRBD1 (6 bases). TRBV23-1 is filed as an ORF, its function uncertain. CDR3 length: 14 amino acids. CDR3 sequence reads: CASTHGQKHYGQYF. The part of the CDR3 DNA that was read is TGCGCCAGCACCCATGGACAGAAACACTATGGT.

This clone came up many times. This chain's CDR3 is CASGGKRGTGELFF. The CDR3 DNA, read in part, is TGTGCCAGCGGGGGCAAAAGAGGGACCGGGGAG. The chain employs TRBV7-9 and TRBJ2-2, with a tentative D call TRBD1 (6 bases). The read stops 3 residues short of the end of the CDR3; the missing end is completed from the germline J gene. The germline V gene encodes CDR1 SEHNR and CDR2 FQNEAQ (reference sequence). V gave up 8 bases and J gave up 5 bases, with 15 bases separating them. CDR3 length: 14 residues.

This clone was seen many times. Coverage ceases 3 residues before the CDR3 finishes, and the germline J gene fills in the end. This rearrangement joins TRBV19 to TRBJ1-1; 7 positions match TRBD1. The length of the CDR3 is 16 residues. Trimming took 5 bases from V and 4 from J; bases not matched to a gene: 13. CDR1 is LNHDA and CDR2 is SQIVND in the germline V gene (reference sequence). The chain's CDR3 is CASSYLTGAQGTEAFF. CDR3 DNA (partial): TGTGCCAGTAGTTACCTAACAGGGGCGCAGGGCACTGAA.

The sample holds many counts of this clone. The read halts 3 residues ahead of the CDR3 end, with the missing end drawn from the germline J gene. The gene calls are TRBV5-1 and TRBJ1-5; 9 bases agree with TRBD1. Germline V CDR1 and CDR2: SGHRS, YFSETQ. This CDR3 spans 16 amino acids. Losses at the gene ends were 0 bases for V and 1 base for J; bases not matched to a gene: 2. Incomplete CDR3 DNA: TGCGCCAGCAGCTTGGGGGACAGGGAAAGCAATCAGCCC. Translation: CASSLGDRESNQP. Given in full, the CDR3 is CASSLGDRESNQPQHF.

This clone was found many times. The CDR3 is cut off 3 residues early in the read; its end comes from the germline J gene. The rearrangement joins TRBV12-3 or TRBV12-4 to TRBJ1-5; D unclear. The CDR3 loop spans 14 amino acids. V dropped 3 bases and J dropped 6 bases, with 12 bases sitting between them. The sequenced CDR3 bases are TGTGCCAGCAGTTTCAGCATCTCAGGTCAGCCC. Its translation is CASSFSISGQP. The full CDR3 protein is CASSFSISGQPQHF.

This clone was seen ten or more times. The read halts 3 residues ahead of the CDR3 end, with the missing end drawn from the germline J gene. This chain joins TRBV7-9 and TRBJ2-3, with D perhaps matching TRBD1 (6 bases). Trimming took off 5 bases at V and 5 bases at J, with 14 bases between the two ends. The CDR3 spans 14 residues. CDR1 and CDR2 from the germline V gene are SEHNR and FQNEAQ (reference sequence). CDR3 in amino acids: CASSPRTGLDTQYF. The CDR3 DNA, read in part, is TGTGCCAGCAGCCCGCGAACAGGGCTAGATACG.